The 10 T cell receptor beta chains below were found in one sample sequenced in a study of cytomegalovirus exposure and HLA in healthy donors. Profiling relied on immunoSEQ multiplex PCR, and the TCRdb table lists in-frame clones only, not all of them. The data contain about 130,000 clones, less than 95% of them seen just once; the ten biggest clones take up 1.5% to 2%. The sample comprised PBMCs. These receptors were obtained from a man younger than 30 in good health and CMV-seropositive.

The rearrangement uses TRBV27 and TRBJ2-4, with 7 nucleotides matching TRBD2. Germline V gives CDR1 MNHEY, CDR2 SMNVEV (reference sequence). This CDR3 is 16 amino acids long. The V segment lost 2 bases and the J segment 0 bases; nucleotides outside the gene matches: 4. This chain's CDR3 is CASSLRVAGAKNIQYF. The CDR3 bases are TGTGCCAGCAGTTTAAGAGTAGCGGGAGCCAAAAACATTCAGTACTTC.

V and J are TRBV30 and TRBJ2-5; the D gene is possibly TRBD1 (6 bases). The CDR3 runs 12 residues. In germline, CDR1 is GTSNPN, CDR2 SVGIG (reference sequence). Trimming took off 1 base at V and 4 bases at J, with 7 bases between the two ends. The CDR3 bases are TGTGCCTGGAGTGGAGGGGGAGAGACCCAGTACTTC. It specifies CAWSGGGETQYF.

The CDR3 region has the DNA TGTGCCAGCAGCCAATTACGGGGGAATGATAACAATCAGCCCCAGCATTTT. Translation: CASSQLRGNDNNQPQHF. The J gene is TRBJ1-5, the V gene TRBV5-6, with a possible D match to TRBD1 (5 bases). The CDR3 length is 17 residues. From germline, CDR1 is SGHDT and CDR2 YYEEEE. Deletions cut 4 bases from V and 3 bases from J, with 20 bases between.

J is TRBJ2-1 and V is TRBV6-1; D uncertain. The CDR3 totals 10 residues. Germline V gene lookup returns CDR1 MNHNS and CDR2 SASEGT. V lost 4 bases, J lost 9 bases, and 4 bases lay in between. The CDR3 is CASSVREQFF. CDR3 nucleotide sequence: TGTGCCAGCAGTGTTCGTGAGCAGTTCTTC.

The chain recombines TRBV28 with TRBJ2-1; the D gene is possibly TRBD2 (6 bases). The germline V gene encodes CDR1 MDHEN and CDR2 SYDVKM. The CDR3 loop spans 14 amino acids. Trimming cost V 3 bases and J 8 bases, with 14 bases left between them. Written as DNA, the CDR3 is TGTGCCAGCAGTTTCGGAGAGCGGGTGGATGAGCAGTTCTTC. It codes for CASSFGERVDEQFF.

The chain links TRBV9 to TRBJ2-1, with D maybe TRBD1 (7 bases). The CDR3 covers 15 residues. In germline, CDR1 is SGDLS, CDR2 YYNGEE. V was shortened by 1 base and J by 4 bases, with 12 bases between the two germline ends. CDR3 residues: CASSVQGGPYNEQFF. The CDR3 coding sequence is TGTGCCAGCAGCGTACAGGGGGGTCCTTACAATGAGCAGTTCTTC.

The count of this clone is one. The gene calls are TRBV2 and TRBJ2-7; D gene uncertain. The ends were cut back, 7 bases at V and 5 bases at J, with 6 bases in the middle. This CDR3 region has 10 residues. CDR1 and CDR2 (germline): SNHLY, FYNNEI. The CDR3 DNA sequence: TGTGCCAGCATTTTCAACGAGCAGTACTTC. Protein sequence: CASIFNEQYF.

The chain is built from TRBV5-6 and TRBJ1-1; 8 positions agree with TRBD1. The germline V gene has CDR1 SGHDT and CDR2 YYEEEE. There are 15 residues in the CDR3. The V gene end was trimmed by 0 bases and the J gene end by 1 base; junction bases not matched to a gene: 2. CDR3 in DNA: TGTGCCAGCAGCTTGGATGGGACAGGGAACACTGAAGCTTTCTTT. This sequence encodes CASSLDGTGNTEAFF.

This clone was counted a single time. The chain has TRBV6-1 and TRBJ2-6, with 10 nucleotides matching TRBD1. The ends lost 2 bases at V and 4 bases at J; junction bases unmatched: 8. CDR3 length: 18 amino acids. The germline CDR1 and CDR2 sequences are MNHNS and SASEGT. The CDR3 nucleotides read TGTGCCAGCAGTGAACAGACAGGGGGCGCGCCGGGGGCCAACGTCCTGACTTTC. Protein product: CASSEQTGGAPGANVLTF.

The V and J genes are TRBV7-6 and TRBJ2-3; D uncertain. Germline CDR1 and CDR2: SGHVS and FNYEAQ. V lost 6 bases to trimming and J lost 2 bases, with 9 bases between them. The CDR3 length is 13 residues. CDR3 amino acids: CASSQTLTDTQYF. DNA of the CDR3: TGTGCCAGCAGTCAAACTCTCACAGATACGCAGTATTTT.